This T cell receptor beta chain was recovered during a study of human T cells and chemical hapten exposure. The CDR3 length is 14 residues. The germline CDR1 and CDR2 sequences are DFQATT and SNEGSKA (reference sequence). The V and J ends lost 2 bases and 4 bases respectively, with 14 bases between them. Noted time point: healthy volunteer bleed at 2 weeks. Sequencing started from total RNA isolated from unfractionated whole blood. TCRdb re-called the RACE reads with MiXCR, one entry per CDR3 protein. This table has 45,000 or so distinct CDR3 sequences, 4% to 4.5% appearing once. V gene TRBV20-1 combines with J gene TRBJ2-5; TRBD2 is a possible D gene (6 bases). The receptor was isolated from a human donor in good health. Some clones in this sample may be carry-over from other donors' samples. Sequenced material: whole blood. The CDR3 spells CSARRVGGGETQYF. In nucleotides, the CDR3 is TGCAGTGCTAGACGGGTCGGGGGTGGAGAGACCCAGTACTTC.